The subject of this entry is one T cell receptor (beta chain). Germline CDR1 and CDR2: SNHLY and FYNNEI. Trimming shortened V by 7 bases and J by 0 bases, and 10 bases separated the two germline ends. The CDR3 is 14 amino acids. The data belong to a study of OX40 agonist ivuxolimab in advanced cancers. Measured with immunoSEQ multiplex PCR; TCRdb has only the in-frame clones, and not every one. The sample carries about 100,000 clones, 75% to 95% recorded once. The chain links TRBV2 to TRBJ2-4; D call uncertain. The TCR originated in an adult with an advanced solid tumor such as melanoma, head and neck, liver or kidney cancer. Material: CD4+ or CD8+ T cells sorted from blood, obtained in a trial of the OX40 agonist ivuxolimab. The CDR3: CASKGTLAKNIQYF. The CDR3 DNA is TGTGCCAGCAAGGGCACTCTAGCCAAAAACATTCAGTACTTC.